The 9 T cell receptor beta chains below were found in one sample sequenced in a study of naive and memory T cell subsets. TCR cDNA received a 3' ligated oligonucleotide that carried a UMI. Amplification of ligated cDNA took four PCR rounds with SP2 and nested alpha and beta constant primers. TCRdb passed the 5' RACE reads through MiXCR, listing each CDR3 protein once. This table holds roughly 60,000 distinct CDR3 sequences, around 7.7% found once. The source of these receptors is a male donor in good health.

This clonotype was counted many times. The CDR3 is CASSGTASYGYTF. In DNA, the CDR3 is TGTGCCAGCAGCGGGACAGCATCTTATGGCTACACCTTC. The J gene is TRBJ1-2, the V gene TRBV7-9, with TRBD1 matching over 7 bases. Germline assignment: CDR1 SEHNR and CDR2 FQNEAQ (reference sequence). This CDR3 has 13 residues. V shed 5 bases and J 5 bases; nucleotides not matched to a gene: 5.

The sample holds many counts of this clonotype. At one end, the junction sequence differs from germline, possibly due to a read error. The CDR3 loop is CASTLNGGQRETQYF. The CDR3, as DNA: TGCGCCAGCACCTTGAACGGGGGCCAACGGGAGACCCAGTACTTC. The J gene is TRBJ2-5, the V gene TRBV5-1, with D perhaps matching TRBD1 or TRBD2 (6 bases each). The CDR3 consists of 15 residues. Germline values: CDR1 SGHRS, CDR2 YFSETQ.

The V call is TRBV19, the J call TRBJ2-2, with TRBD2 matching 7 bases. The V and J ends lost 2 bases and 6 bases, in that order; junction bases with no gene match: 9. The CDR3 extends over 16 amino acids. Per the germline V gene, CDR1 is LNHDA and CDR2 is SQIVND (reference sequence). The chain's CDR3 is CASSIPEGGASGELFF. The CDR3 coding sequence is TGTGCCAGTAGTATACCGGAGGGAGGGGCGTCCGGGGAGCTGTTTTTT.

This clonotype was counted only a few times. CDR3 in DNA: TGTGCCAGCAGGGGGGACAGGGAGACCCAGTACTTC. It encodes CASRGDRETQYF. The J gene is TRBJ2-5, the V gene TRBV6-6; TRBD1 aligns across 8 bases. Trimming cost V 6 bases and J 5 bases; bases outside gene matches: 2. Germline lookup yields CDR1 MNHNY and CDR2 SVGAGI (reference sequence). The CDR3 contains 12 residues.

This clonotype was recorded many times. The rearrangement links TRBV28 to TRBJ2-7; 12 bases map to TRBD1. The germline V gene encodes CDR1 MDHEN and CDR2 SYDVKM. Germline trimming cut 3 bases from V and 9 bases from J; bases unmatched to any gene: 15. CDR3 length: 17 amino acids. The CDR3 DNA reads as TGTGCCAGCAGTTTCCAAGCAGGGGGACAGGGGGCGGCCAGGCAGTACTTC. Translating it yields CASSFQAGGQGAARQYF.

This sequence joins TRBV18 and TRBJ2-7; D ambiguous. Germline CDR1 reads KGHSH; CDR2 reads LQKENI. The CDR3 is made up of 16 amino acids. V lost 6 bases, J lost 2 bases, and 20 bases lay in between. The CDR3 coding sequence is TGTGCCAGCTCCCCTACTGGAAGTACTGGGACCTACGAGCAGTACTTC. It translates to CASSPTGSTGTYEQYF.

This clonotype has only a few counts. The V gene is TRBV24-1, the J gene TRBJ2-7, with D tentatively TRBD1 or TRBD2 (5 bases each). The V and J ends lost 5 bases and 3 bases respectively, with 13 bases between them. The CDR3 contains 14 residues. Germline V gene data show CDR1 as KGHDR and CDR2 as SFDVKD. CDR3 coding DNA: TGTGCCACCAGTGCTGGGGGTCCCCTCTACGAGCAGTACTTC. Its translation: CATSAGGPLYEQYF.

This clonotype was seen only a few times. This chain joins TRBV6-1 and TRBJ2-7; possible D gene TRBD2, 5 bases. CDR3 length: 14 residues. From germline, CDR1 is MNHNS and CDR2 SASEGT. V was clipped by 6 bases and J by 3 bases, with 15 bases between them. CDR3 sequence (DNA): TGTGCCAGCAGGGAGGACTTTGAGGGCTACGAGCAGTACTTC. Translating gives CASREDFEGYEQYF.

This clonotype was seen many times. The chain uses TRBV2 and TRBJ2-7; TRBD1 matches 7 bases. CDR3 length equals 14 residues. The germline V gene has CDR1 SNHLY and CDR2 FYNNEI. With 2 bases clipped from V and 2 bases from J, the junction kept 3 bases outside the gene matches. The CDR3 spells CASSEQGVAYEQYF. CDR3 coding DNA: TGTGCCAGCAGTGAACAGGGGGTGGCCTACGAGCAGTACTTC. The complete variable domain, with remaining parts taken from reference TRBV2 and TRBJ2-7, reads EPEVTQTPSHQVTQMGQEVILRCVPISNHLYFYWYRQILGQKVEFLVSFYNNEISEKSEIFDDQFSVERPDGSNFTLKIRSTKLEDSAMYFCASSEQGVAYEQYFGPGTRLTVT.